This T cell receptor beta chain was found in a study of CD8+ T cells in alopecia areata. Regarding treatment: oral pan-JAK inhibitor, 5-10 mg twice daily. After isolation, RNA underwent reverse transcription to generate cDNA as the sequencing template. Assay used: immunoSEQ multiplex PCR; TCRdb lists only in-frame clones, some missing. The sample records some 200,000 clones, about three fifths being singletons. V dropped 0 bases and J dropped 9 bases, with 10 bases sitting between them. The length of the CDR3 is 13 residues. The germline CDR1 and CDR2 sequences are SGHRS and YFSETQ. The rearrangement links TRBV5-1 to TRBJ2-1, with D perhaps assigned TRBD1 or TRBD2 (5 bases each). Sequencing used CD4+ T cells sorted from blood, obtained at week 24, from a patient treated with tofacitinib. The receptor was isolated from a human donor with alopecia areata. The CDR3 DNA follows: TGCGCCAGCAGCTTGGCGTACGGGGCTGAGCAGTTCTTC. Its protein product is CASSLAYGAEQFF.